These 22 T cell receptor beta chains were all obtained from the same sample, sequenced in a study of cytomegalovirus exposure and HLA in healthy donors. The PCR contained 60 Vbeta and 13 Jbeta primers. Measured with immunoSEQ multiplex PCR; TCRdb has only the in-frame clones, and not every one. Of roughly 140,000 clones listed, around 60% are singletons. The specimen was PBMCs. These receptors all stem from a woman in her fifties or sixties in good health and CMV-seropositive.

The chain is built from TRBV5-1 and TRBJ2-1; TRBD2 agrees at 14 bases. This CDR3 comprises 16 residues. Germline V gives CDR1 SGHRS, CDR2 YFSETQ. V dropped 4 bases and J dropped 3; count of bases not matched to a gene: 3. As DNA, the CDR3 is TGCGCCAGCAGCAGAGGACTAGCGGGAGGCTACAATGAGCAGTTCTTC. It yields the protein CASSRGLAGGYNEQFF.

This chain connects TRBV27 to TRBJ1-1, with D possibly matching TRBD1 (5 bases). V was pared by 4 bases and J by 1 base, with 22 bases between. In germline, CDR1 is MNHEY, CDR2 SMNVEV (reference sequence). The CDR3 covers 18 residues. CDR3 sequence (DNA): TGTGCCAGCAGTTCAGGTCTCCGTCGACTGGGGGGGAACACTGAAGCTTTCTTT. Protein: CASSSGLRRLGGNTEAFF.

The rearrangement uses TRBV15 and TRBJ1-5; 9 bases line up with TRBD1. CDR1 LNHNV and CDR2 YYDKDF come from the germline V gene (reference sequence). Trimming took 1 base from V and 0 from J; bases not matched to a gene: 7. The length of the CDR3 is 18 residues. This CDR3 is CATSRVTGGPASNQPQHF. CDR3 DNA sequence: TGTGCCACCAGCAGAGTCACAGGGGGCCCCGCTAGCAATCAGCCCCAGCATTTT. Complete variable domain (other parts from reference TRBV15 and TRBJ1-5): DAMVIQNPRYQVTQFGKPVTLSCSQTLNHNVMYWYQQKSSQAPKLLFHYYDKDFNNEADTPDNFQSRRPNTSFCFLDIRSPGLGDTAMYLCATSRVTGGPASNQPQHFGDGTRLSIL.

This clone appeared a few times. DNA for the CDR3: TGTGCCAGCAGCGTAGACGGGACACTTATCAATGAGCAGTTCTTC. Protein sequence: CASSVDGTLINEQFF. The rearrangement uses TRBV9 and TRBJ2-1; D may be TRBD1 (6 bases). Germline V gene lookup returns CDR1 SGDLS and CDR2 YYNGEE. The CDR3 sequence is 15 residues long. Trimming shortened V by 0 bases and J by 6 bases, and 13 bases separated the two germline ends.

V gene TRBV27 combines with J gene TRBJ2-7, with 11 bases matching TRBD2. Germline assignment: CDR1 MNHEY and CDR2 SMNVEV (reference sequence). V was pared by 5 bases and J by 1 base, with 4 bases of the junction left unmatched. The CDR3 consists of 15 residues. The CDR3 here is CASSATSGGSYEQYF. CDR3 in DNA: TGTGCCAGCAGTGCAACTAGCGGGGGATCCTACGAGCAGTACTTC.

The chain links TRBV5-6 to TRBJ1-1; tentative D call: TRBD1 (5 bases). The CDR3 length is 13 residues. Deletions cut 6 bases from V and 5 bases from J, with 14 bases between. Germline V lookup: CDR1 SGHDT, CDR2 YYEEEE. CDR3 residues: CASNRNRITEAFF. In DNA, the CDR3 is TGTGCCAGCAACCGGAACAGGATAACTGAAGCTTTCTTT.

This clone was observed a handful of times. The CDR3 sequence: CASSPASRETSNTQYF. DNA for the CDR3: TGTGCCAGCAGCCCAGCCTCCCGGGAGACCTCAAATACGCAGTATTTT. The chain links TRBV4-2 to TRBJ2-3, with D perhaps TRBD2 (6 bases). CDR3 length: 16 residues. Trimming shortened V by 4 bases and J by 7 bases, and 21 bases separated the two germline ends. The germline gives CDR1 LGHNA, CDR2 YNFKEQ.

The chain employs TRBV29-1 and TRBJ2-2; no definite D call. CDR1 is SQVTM, CDR2 ANQGSEA, per germline. This CDR3 is 14 amino acids long. Trimming stripped 3 bases from V and 4 bases from J, with 12 bases between. The CDR3 sequence: CSVDNPRTTGELFF. Written as DNA, the CDR3 is TGCAGCGTTGATAACCCGAGAACCACCGGGGAGCTGTTTTTT.

The chain employs TRBV5-4 and TRBJ2-1; the D gene is possibly TRBD1 (6 bases). Trimming left V 0 bases short and J 1 base short, with 8 bases between. Germline V CDR1 and CDR2: SGHNT, YYREEE (reference sequence). The CDR3 is 15 residues long. CDR3: CASSLGTASYNEQFF. CDR3 coding DNA: TGTGCCAGCAGCTTGGGGACAGCGTCCTACAATGAGCAGTTCTTC. Full variable domain (rest looked up from reference TRBV5-4 and TRBJ2-1): ETGVTQSPTHLIKTRGQQVTLRCSSQSGHNTVSWYQQALGQGPQFIFQYYREEENGRGNFPPRFSGLQFPNYSSELNVNALELDDSALYLCASSLGTASYNEQFFGPGTRLTVL.

Written as DNA, the CDR3 is TGCGCCAGCAGCTTGGGGACAGGGGGACAAGAGACCCAGTACTTC. It yields the protein CASSLGTGGQETQYF. V usage is TRBV5-1 and J usage is TRBJ2-5, with 10 positions matching TRBD1. Germline V gene sequence: CDR1 SGHRS, CDR2 YFSETQ. The V and J ends lost 0 bases and 2 bases, in that order; junction bases with no gene match: 1. The CDR3 sequence is 15 residues long.

This chain uses TRBV7-9 with TRBJ2-7; TRBD1 is a possible D gene (6 bases). Germline CDR1 and CDR2: SEHNR and FQNEAQ (reference sequence). With 1 base removed from V and 0 bases from J, the gap between germline ends came to 10 bases. The CDR3 loop spans 15 amino acids. CDR3 nucleotides: TGTGCCAGCAGCTTAGGGCCGGACAGCTCCTACGAGCAGTACTTC. This gives the protein CASSLGPDSSYEQYF.

The J gene is TRBJ2-1, the V gene TRBV28; 8 bases map to TRBD2. V lost 8 bases to trimming and J lost 7 bases; unmatched junction nucleotides: 10. Germline lookup yields CDR1 MDHEN and CDR2 SYDVKM. This CDR3 has 14 amino acids. DNA for the CDR3: TGTGCCAGCCGCTCCGAGCGGGAGTGGAATGAGCAGTTCTTC. It codes for CASRSEREWNEQFF.

V gene TRBV27 combines with J gene TRBJ2-5; 11 nucleotides agree with TRBD1. Germline-derived CDR1 and CDR2 are MNHEY and SMNVEV (reference sequence). V shed 4 bases, J shed 1 base, and the junction held 2 bases outside the gene matches. The CDR3 has 15 residues. This CDR3 reads CASSSGQGVQETQYF. The CDR3 DNA reads as TGTGCCAGCAGTTCGGGACAGGGGGTCCAAGAGACCCAGTACTTC.

The gene calls are TRBV6-6 and TRBJ2-3; 13 bases are shared with TRBD2. V shed 6 bases and J 3 bases; nucleotides not matched to a gene: 6. CDR3 size: 16 residues. The V gene's germline CDR1 is MNHNY and CDR2 SVGAGI (reference sequence). DNA of the CDR3: TGTGCCAGCAGCAAAGGACTAGCGGGAGCTACAGATACGCAGTATTTT. It codes for CASSKGLAGATDTQYF.

This chain uses TRBV6-1 with TRBJ2-7, with a possible D match to TRBD2 (6 bases). This CDR3 comprises 16 residues. CDR1 is MNHNS, CDR2 SASEGT, per germline. V lost 2 bases and J 0 bases, leaving 14 bases between the germline ends. The CDR3 reads CASSEIAGPTSYEQYF. The CDR3 DNA reads as TGTGCCAGCAGTGAAATTGCGGGGCCAACCTCCTACGAGCAGTACTTC.

The chain is built from TRBV4-1 and TRBJ2-1; 8 bases fit TRBD2. CDR3 length: 17 residues. V lost 5 bases and J lost 8; bases outside the gene matches: 17. Germline loops: CDR1 MGHRA, CDR2 YSYEKL. This CDR3 reads CASSFGTSGRRRDEQFF. The CDR3 bases are TGCGCCAGCAGCTTCGGGACGAGCGGGAGACGTAGAGATGAGCAGTTCTTC.

This clone was seen a handful of times. The chain employs TRBV11-3 and TRBJ2-1, with D possibly TRBD1 on 5 matching bases. V was cut by 4 bases and J by 9 bases, with 22 bases left in between. Germline loops: CDR1 SGHNT, CDR2 YENEEA. The CDR3 consists of 16 residues. DNA for the CDR3: TGTGCCAGCAGCTCAAATCTGGGCAGGGTGGCGAGTGAGCAGTTCTTC. Translating it yields CASSSNLGRVASEQFF.

V and J are TRBV5-8 and TRBJ1-1; D unclear. Deletions cut 9 bases from V and 1 base from J, with 16 bases between. In germline, CDR1 is SGHTS, CDR2 YDEGEE. This CDR3 has 14 residues. As DNA, the CDR3 is TGTGCCACCTATCCTCAGACTCCGAACACTGAAGCTTTCTTT. Translation gives CATYPQTPNTEAFF.

The chain combines TRBV28 with TRBJ2-3; 7 nucleotides agree with TRBD2. Germline lookup yields CDR1 MDHEN and CDR2 SYDVKM. V lost 7 bases, J lost 1 base, and 5 bases stayed unmatched. The CDR3 is 14 residues long. The CDR3 here is CASTQGGGTDTQYF. The CDR3, as DNA: TGTGCCAGCACCCAGGGAGGGGGCACAGATACGCAGTATTTT.

The CDR3 region is CARSGSGNNEQFF. The CDR3 DNA follows: TGTGCCCGTAGCGGGAGCGGGAACAATGAGCAGTTCTTC. V and J are TRBV30 and TRBJ2-1; 9 bases line up with TRBD2. The CDR3 is 13 amino acids. Germline CDR1 and CDR2: GTSNPN and SVGIG (reference sequence). V trimming: 8 bases; J trimming: 5 bases; junction bases outside the gene matches: 7.

This chain links TRBV5-5 with TRBJ2-1, with a possible D match to TRBD1 (6 bases). Trimming took off 3 bases at V and 0 bases at J, with 13 bases between the two ends. Germline V gene lookup returns CDR1 SGHKS and CDR2 YYEKEE (reference sequence). The CDR3 has 16 amino acids. CDR3 DNA: TGTGCCAGCAGCTCGCGAGGACAGAGCTCCTACAATGAGCAGTTCTTC. It encodes CASSSRGQSSYNEQFF.

DNA of the CDR3: TGCGCCAGCAGCGTTGGGTGGGACATCCAAGAGACCCAGTACTTC. Encoded protein: CASSVGWDIQETQYF. The V gene is TRBV5-1, the J gene TRBJ2-5; possible D gene TRBD1, 6 bases. The V and J ends lost 4 bases and 1 base respectively, with 14 bases between them. CDR3 length equals 15 residues. Germline V gives CDR1 SGHRS, CDR2 YFSETQ.